Included here is one T cell receptor beta chain sequence, with context. These data come from a study of blood T cell repertoires in COVID-19. Across the study: The origin of the acute and convalescent COVID-19 samples was the United States, Italy and Spain.

There are 17 residues in the CDR3. From germline, CDR1 is MDHEN and CDR2 SYDVKM. Losses at the gene ends were 1 base for V and 8 bases for J; bases not matched to a gene: 12. This table comes from immunoSEQ multiplex PCR, and its TCRdb copy is limited to in-frame clones, with some not included. The sample includes hundreds of thousands of clones, 85% to 90% of them seen just once. This sequence joins TRBV28 and TRBJ1-2; 11 bases agree with TRBD1. This receptor was identified in a woman aged 50 to 60 with COVID-19, enrolled during active disease. Sequenced sample: peripheral blood. For the CDR3, the DNA is TGTGCCAGCAGTTTATCGGTGGTTGGACAGGGGGCGCAAGGCTACACCTTC. Translation gives CASSLSVVGQGAQGYTF.